This TCR beta chain is drawn from a study of T cells in Graves' hyperthyroidism and ophthalmopathy. Study conclusions and caveats: Stable hyperthyroidism was told apart from ophthalmopathy by a model built on 13 V-J features.

The CDR3 totals 11 residues. V was shortened by 3 bases and J by 9 bases, with 8 bases between the two germline ends. Germline-derived CDR1 and CDR2 are SGHTA and FQGTGA. The cohort's ophthalmopathy patients, a group with duration under 3 months, had a Clinical Activity Score of at least 3 and a NOSPECS grade of at least 4. Clinicians diagnosed patients from clinical symptoms, serum thyroxine and TRAb, thyroid ultrasound and orbital computed tomography. Using RNA transcripts as the source, TCR beta CDR3 regions were amplified. The study used the HTBI primer set for a first-round RT-PCR of the TCR CDR3. From the multiplex PCR reads, TCRdb called clonotypes with MiXCR, one entry per CDR3 protein. The sample holds under 550,000 distinct CDR3 sequences; just under 20% are singletons and the top ten take about half. A word on this clonotype: Its matching antigen is unknown.

Material for sequencing was blood. This sequence originates from a man in his forties with Graves' ophthalmopathy. The chain recombines TRBV7-3 with TRBJ2-5, with D perhaps TRBD2 (6 bases). The DNA of the CDR3 is TGTGCCAGCAGCTTGGGAGGTCCCCAGTACTTC. Amino acid sequence: CASSLGGPQYF. Drawing the rest from reference TRBV7-3 and TRBJ2-5, the complete variable domain is GAGVSQTPSNKVTEKGKYVELRCDPISGHTALYWYRQSLGQGPEFLIYFQGTGAADDSGLPNDRFFAVRPEGSVSTLKIQRTERGDSAVYLCASSLGGPQYFGPGTRLLVL.